These T cell receptor beta chains were read from a single sample in a study of cytomegalovirus exposure and HLA in healthy donors. Measured with immunoSEQ multiplex PCR; TCRdb has only the in-frame clones, and not every one. This repertoire shows 200,000 to 250,000 clones, just under 85% found once; its top ten account for approximately 0.62%. Input material: PBMCs. The receptor set was obtained from a woman in her thirties or forties in good health and CMV-seronegative. Both conserved end residues are part of each CDR3. A D gene is named only where the DNA matches it firmly. Expanded clones are given a class, and other clones once, few, many or no size at all.

clone size: once
J gene: TRBJ1-1
D gene: .
V gene: TRBV2
CDR3 DNA: TGTGCCAGCAGCGTAGATATGAACACTGAAGCTTTCTTT
CDR3 protein: CASSVDMNTEAFF

clone size: .
J gene: TRBJ1-1
D gene: .
V gene: TRBV10-3
CDR3 DNA: TGTGCCACTAAGAACACTGAAGCTTTCTTT
CDR3 protein: CATKNTEAFF

clone size: .
J gene: TRBJ2-2
D gene: .
V gene: TRBV4-2
CDR3 DNA: TGTGCCAGCAGCCAAGATCAGGGATCGGGCGCCGGGGAGCTGTTTTTT
CDR3 protein: CASSQDQGSGAGELFF

clone size: once
J gene: TRBJ1-2
D gene: .
V gene: TRBV6-5
CDR3 DNA: TGTGCCAGCAGTTACTCGGACAGCTATGGCTACACCTTC
CDR3 protein: CASSYSDSYGYTF

clone size: .
J gene: TRBJ2-3
D gene: TRBD2
V gene: TRBV6-5
CDR3 DNA: TGTGCCAGCAGTTACCTAGCGGGGGGCGATACGCAGTATTTT
CDR3 protein: CASSYLAGGDTQYF

clone size: once
J gene: TRBJ2-3
D gene: TRBD2
V gene: TRBV11-2
CDR3 DNA: TGTGCCAGCAGCCCCCCGGGACTAGCGGGGGGGGTCACAGATACGCAGTATTTT
CDR3 protein: CASSPPGLAGGVTDTQYF

clone size: .
J gene: TRBJ2-6
D gene: .
V gene: TRBV19
CDR3 DNA: TGTGCCAGTAGTATAGGTCTGGGGCGAAGTCGGCCGTATGAGGACTCTGGGGCCAACGTCCTGACTTTC
CDR3 protein: CASSIGLGRSRPYEDSGANVLTF

clone size: .
J gene: TRBJ2-7
D gene: .
V gene: TRBV27
CDR3 DNA: TGTGCCAGCAGGACCTTGACTGCGGGGGCGATCTACGAGCAGTACTTC
CDR3 protein: CASRTLTAGAIYEQYF

clone size: .
J gene: TRBJ1-1
D gene: .
V gene: TRBV7-3
CDR3 DNA: TGTGCCAGCAGCTCCACCCCAGGGGCCACTGAAGCTTTCTTT
CDR3 protein: CASSSTPGATEAFF

clone size: few
J gene: TRBJ1-4
D gene: TRBD1
V gene: TRBV7-8
CDR3 DNA: TGTGCCAGCAGCTGGGCCGGACAGGAGCGTAATGAAAAACTGTTTTTT
CDR3 protein: CASSWAGQERNEKLFF

clone size: .
J gene: TRBJ2-2
D gene: .
V gene: TRBV9
CDR3 DNA: TGTGCCAGCAGCGTGGCAGGAAGGATGAACACCGGGGAGCTGTTTTTT
CDR3 protein: CASSVAGRMNTGELFF

clone size: .
J gene: TRBJ1-5
D gene: TRBD1
V gene: TRBV2
CDR3 DNA: TGTGCCAGCAGTCTTGGACAGGGCAGTCAGCCCCAGCATTTT
CDR3 protein: CASSLGQGSQPQHF

clone size: .
J gene: TRBJ1-2
D gene: .
V gene: TRBV21-1
CDR3 DNA: TGTGCCAGCAGCAACGAAGGGGATGGCTACACCTTC
CDR3 protein: CASSNEGDGYTF

clone size: .
J gene: TRBJ2-5
D gene: .
V gene: TRBV5-1
CDR3 DNA: TGCGCCAGCAGCTTACAGGCTGAACAGACCCAGTACTTC
CDR3 protein: CASSLQAEQTQYF

clone size: .
J gene: TRBJ2-2
D gene: .
V gene: TRBV9
CDR3 DNA: TGTGCCAGCAGCCCCCACCTCCGGGGAACCGGGGAGCTGTTTTTT
CDR3 protein: CASSPHLRGTGELFF

clone size: few
J gene: TRBJ2-1
D gene: TRBD1
V gene: TRBV28
CDR3 DNA: TGTGCCATCGTCGTAGGGGACAGGGCGTCGAATGAGCAGTTCTTC
CDR3 protein: CAIVVGDRASNEQFF

clone size: .
J gene: TRBJ2-7
D gene: TRBD1
V gene: TRBV4-3
CDR3 DNA: TGCGCCAGCAGCCCCGGGACAGGGAAGGCATACGAGCAGTACTTC
CDR3 protein: CASSPGTGKAYEQYF

clone size: .
J gene: TRBJ2-2
D gene: .
V gene: TRBV7-6
CDR3 DNA: TGTGCCAGCAGCGACAGAGAGTTCCCAGAGACCGGGGAGCTGTTTTTT
CDR3 protein: CASSDREFPETGELFF

clone size: few
J gene: TRBJ1-3
D gene: .
V gene: TRBV9
CDR3 DNA: TGTGCCAGCAGCGACACAGGGGGAAACACCATATATTTT
CDR3 protein: CASSDTGGNTIYF

clone size: few
J gene: TRBJ1-3
D gene: .
V gene: TRBV2
CDR3 DNA: TGTGCCAGCAGTGAAGCGCAGGGGTCCCTCTCTGGAAACACCATATATTTT
CDR3 protein: CASSEAQGSLSGNTIYF

clone size: .
J gene: TRBJ1-5
D gene: .
V gene: TRBV19
CDR3 DNA: TGTGCCAGTATCCGGACAGAGCCCCTGCAGCCCCAGCATTTT
CDR3 protein: CASIRTEPLQPQHF

clone size: .
J gene: TRBJ2-1
D gene: TRBD1
V gene: TRBV9
CDR3 DNA: TGTGCCAGCAGCGTAGCTGGACAGGGGCTACGGGAGCAGTTCTTC
CDR3 protein: CASSVAGQGLREQFF